These T cell receptor beta chains were read from a single sample in a study of blood T cell repertoires in COVID-19. The assay was immunoSEQ multiplex PCR, and TCRdb's table has in-frame clones only and misses some. The sample holds 250,000 or so clones; under 90% are singletons and the top ten take more than 1.5%. Specimen: PBMCs or T cells enriched from blood (not recorded which). The origin of the receptors is a man aged 40-49 years who had recovered from COVID-19. Each CDR3 is given with its conserved first and last residue. The D gene is left open where the match is weak. Clone size, where shown, is once, few, many, or a class for clones that have expanded.

clone size	D gene	V gene	J gene	CDR3 protein	CDR3 DNA
.	.	TRBV7-8	TRBJ2-3	CASSLAVSVDTQYF	TGTGCCAGCAGCTTGGCTGTAAGCGTAGATACGCAGTATTTT
.	TRBD2	TRBV28	TRBJ2-5	CASRRGGGGPQETQYF	TGTGCCAGCAGACGGGGGGGCGGGGGCCCCCAAGAGACCCAGTACTTC
.	.	TRBV18	TRBJ1-1	CASSPPGGWAEAFF	TGTGCCAGCTCACCACCCGGGGGTTGGGCTGAAGCTTTCTTT
few	TRBD1	TRBV30	TRBJ2-7	CAWSVRDRVGEQYF	TGTGCCTGGAGTGTACGTGACAGGGTGGGCGAGCAGTACTTC
once	.	TRBV5-4	TRBJ2-1	CASSLSSLDNEQFF	TGTGCCAGCAGCTTGTCGAGTCTCGACAATGAGCAGTTCTTC
.	.	TRBV7-9	TRBJ2-2	CASSLGSFGELFF	TGTGCCAGCAGCTTAGGTTCGTTCGGGGAGCTGTTTTTT
.	TRBD1	TRBV27	TRBJ1-2	CASRQRTGGRLNYGYTF	TGTGCCAGCAGGCAAAGGACAGGGGGAAGACTTAACTATGGCTACACCTTC
.	TRBD1	TRBV2	TRBJ1-5	CASKRDREILNQPQHF	TGTGCCAGCAAGCGGGACAGGGAAATACTCAATCAGCCCCAGCATTTT
.	TRBD1	TRBV28	TRBJ1-1	CASSQTQGAETEAFF	TGTGCCAGCAGCCAAACACAGGGGGCTGAAACTGAAGCTTTCTTT
.	.	TRBV5-1	TRBJ2-7	CASSLELALHEQYF	TGCGCCAGCAGCTTGGAGCTAGCGCTCCACGAGCAGTACTTC
.	.	TRBV5-1	TRBJ2-1	CASSLAGIAAYNEQFF	TGCGCCAGCAGCTTGGCCGGGATAGCGGCCTACAATGAGCAGTTCTTC
.	TRBD1	TRBV3-1/TRBV3-2	TRBJ2-7	CASSQDSTGVYEQYF	TGTGCCAGCAGCCAAGATTCGACAGGGGTCTACGAGCAGTACTTC
.	TRBD2	TRBV5-4	TRBJ2-7	CASSSPGLAGASSYEQYF	TGTGCCAGCAGCTCACCGGGACTAGCGGGGGCAAGCTCCTACGAGCAGTACTTC
.	TRBD1	TRBV5-1	TRBJ1-2	CASSTGQGHNYGYTF	TGCGCCAGCAGCACGGGACAGGGGCATAACTATGGCTACACCTTC
.	TRBD2	TRBV7-7	TRBJ2-7	CASSPRNETSGTPYEQYF	TGTGCCAGCAGCCCCCGTAACGAGACTAGCGGGACCCCCTACGAGCAGTACTTC
.	.	TRBV7-2	TRBJ2-2	CASSLSRVASGELFF	TGTGCCAGCAGCTTATCCAGGGTGGCCTCCGGGGAGCTGTTTTTT
.	.	TRBV19	TRBJ1-1	CASSPRGVIDTEAFF	TGTGCCAGTAGTCCCCGGGGTGTTATTGACACTGAAGCTTTCTTT
.	.	TRBV30	TRBJ1-3	CAWSFSMASGNTIYF	TGTGCCTGGAGTTTCTCCATGGCTTCAGGAAACACCATATATTTT
.	TRBD1	TRBV27	TRBJ2-3	CASSLWGQAGTDTQYF	TGTGCCAGCAGTTTATGGGGACAGGCGGGCACAGATACGCAGTATTTT
.	TRBD1	TRBV25-1	TRBJ2-2	CASSTGTGDTGELFF	TGTGCCAGCAGTACAGGGACAGGGGACACCGGGGAGCTGTTTTTT
.	TRBD2	TRBV27	TRBJ2-7	CASRYGTSRTYEQYF	TGTGCCAGCCGATACGGGACTAGCAGAACCTACGAGCAGTACTTC
.	TRBD1	TRBV30	TRBJ1-5	CAWDRQGEGEPQHF	TGTGCCTGGGATCGACAGGGGGAGGGCGAGCCCCAGCATTTT
.	TRBD2	TRBV5-1	TRBJ2-1	CASSLVLAGSYNEQFF	TGCGCCAGCAGCTTGGTACTAGCGGGCTCCTACAATGAGCAGTTCTTC
.	.	TRBV3-1/TRBV3-2	TRBJ2-2	CASSQSTRAGELFF	TGTGCCAGCAGCCAATCGACTAGGGCCGGGGAGCTGTTTTTT
.	TRBD1	TRBV5-1	TRBJ1-2	CASSLGTGDRNYGYTF	TGCGCCAGCAGCCTCGGGACAGGGGACCGTAACTATGGCTACACCTTC
.	.	TRBV7-8	TRBJ1-2	CASSLDGARGYTF	TGTGCCAGCAGCTTAGATGGGGCGCGGGGCTACACCTTC
.	TRBD1	TRBV7-6	TRBJ2-3	CASSSETGSTDTQYF	TGTGCCAGCAGCTCCGAGACAGGGAGCACAGATACGCAGTATTTT
.	.	TRBV18	TRBJ1-1	CASSPREGLDTEAFF	TGTGCCAGCTCACCACGTGAGGGTTTGGACACTGAAGCTTTCTTT
.	TRBD1	TRBV11-2	TRBJ1-6	CASSPFRTGNSPLHF	TGTGCCAGCAGCCCCTTCCGGACAGGGAATTCACCCCTCCACTTT
few	TRBD1	TRBV6-5	TRBJ1-2	CASRDRGINYGYTF	TGTGCCAGCCGAGACAGGGGAATTAACTATGGCTACACCTTC
.	TRBD2	TRBV4-1	TRBJ2-1	CASSFRGREGYEQFF	TGCGCCAGCAGCTTCCGGGGGCGGGAGGGCTATGAGCAGTTCTTC
.	.	TRBV6-5	TRBJ2-7	CASSYRRGPYEQYF	TGTGCCAGCAGTTACCGTCGGGGTCCCTACGAGCAGTACTTC
once	TRBD1	TRBV5-1	TRBJ1-6	CASSLAGGGGLSPLHF	TGCGCCAGCAGCTTGGCAGGGGGCGGCGGGCTTTCACCCCTCCACTTT
.	.	TRBV18	TRBJ2-6	CASSPYRFSGANVLTF	TGTGCCAGCTCACCTTATCGGTTCTCTGGGGCCAACGTCCTGACTTTC
.	TRBD1	TRBV5-4	TRBJ1-2	CASSLGELKQGAHTF	TGTGCCAGCAGCTTGGGTGAATTAAAACAGGGGGCACACACCTTC
.	.	TRBV5-1	TRBJ1-6	CASSQSSGENSPLHF	TGCGCCAGCAGCCAATCATCCGGGGAGAATTCACCCCTCCACTTT
.	.	TRBV4-1	TRBJ2-3	CASSHSTDTQYF	TGCGCCAGCAGCCACTCCACAGATACGCAGTATTTT
.	.	TRBV6-5	TRBJ2-3	CASSYIIGDTQYF	TGTGCCAGCAGTTACATTATCGGGGATACGCAGTATTTT
.	TRBD2	TRBV7-9	TRBJ2-1	CASSEGGLAGDNEQFF	TGTGCCAGCAGCGAGGGAGGGCTAGCGGGAGACAATGAGCAGTTCTTC